This is a list of T cell receptor beta chains from one sample in a study of CD8+ T cells in alopecia areata. Data came from immunoSEQ multiplex PCR; TCRdb stores just in-frame clones and leaves some out. This table has 80,000 to 100,000 clones, roughly 45% appearing once. Sequences were derived from CD8+ T cells sorted from blood, sampled at week 24, from a patient treated with tofacitinib. The source is a human donor with alopecia areata. Each CDR3 is given with its conserved first and last residue. Each record gives: D gene, clone size, J gene, V gene, CDR3 protein, CDR3 DNA. D genes are given only for firm matches. Size is stated for part of the rows, as once, few or many counts, or as a class when the clone is expanded.

D: TRBD2; size: .; J: TRBJ2-7; V: TRBV30; CDR3: CAWSAGAGYYEQYF; DNA: TGTGCCTGGAGTGCAGGAGCGGGGTATTACGAGCAGTACTTC
D: .; size: .; J: TRBJ2-1; V: TRBV29-1; CDR3: CRANNPYNEQFF; DNA: TGCAGGGCGAATAATCCCTACAATGAGCAGTTCTTC
D: .; size: .; J: TRBJ2-1; V: TRBV11-3; CDR3: CASSLVGANEQFF; DNA: TGTGCCAGCAGCTTAGTGGGGGCCAATGAGCAGTTCTTC
D: .; size: few; J: TRBJ2-5; V: TRBV27; CDR3: CASSLGRQLETQYF; DNA: TGTGCCAGCAGTTTAGGCCGCCAGTTAGAGACCCAGTACTTC
D: .; size: medium-sized; J: TRBJ2-1; V: TRBV30; CDR3: CAWRDWKGEQFF; DNA: TGTGCCTGGAGGGATTGGAAGGGGGAGCAGTTCTTC
D: TRBD1; size: .; J: TRBJ1-1; V: TRBV7-8; CDR3: CASSFAGTGYTEAFF; DNA: TGTGCCAGCAGCTTCGCCGGGACAGGGTACACTGAAGCTTTCTTT
D: .; size: .; J: TRBJ2-7; V: TRBV29-1; CDR3: CSVGLGLNYEQYF; DNA: TGCAGCGTTGGGCTAGGGTTAAACTACGAGCAGTACTTC
D: TRBD1; size: .; J: TRBJ2-1; V: TRBV9; CDR3: CASSPTGTALTYNEQFF; DNA: TGTGCCAGCAGCCCTACCGGGACAGCCCTAACGTACAATGAGCAGTTCTTC
D: TRBD2; size: few; J: TRBJ2-1; V: TRBV5-1; CDR3: CASRLAGGHEQFF; DNA: TGCGCCAGCCGACTAGCGGGAGGTCATGAGCAGTTCTTC
D: TRBD1; size: once; J: TRBJ2-1; V: TRBV15; CDR3: CATSTTGDRNEQFF; DNA: TGTGCCACCAGCACGACAGGGGATCGGAATGAGCAGTTCTTC
D: TRBD1; size: .; J: TRBJ2-7; V: TRBV4-1; CDR3: CASSRSTGVTYEQYF; DNA: TGCGCCAGCAGCCGAAGTACAGGGGTAACCTACGAGCAGTACTTC
D: .; size: .; J: TRBJ2-5; V: TRBV28; CDR3: CASSFGQLNGETQYF; DNA: TGTGCCAGCAGTTTCGGACAGTTAAATGGAGAGACCCAGTACTTC
D: .; size: .; J: TRBJ1-1; V: TRBV27; CDR3: CASSRTAAPEAFF; DNA: TGTGCCAGCAGCCGGACAGCCGCCCCTGAAGCTTTCTTT
D: TRBD2; size: .; J: TRBJ2-2; V: TRBV30; CDR3: CAWSAWEGLGTGELFF; DNA: TGTGCCTGGAGCGCCTGGGAGGGGCTCGGCACCGGGGAGCTGTTTTTT
D: TRBD2; size: .; J: TRBJ2-2; V: TRBV11-2; CDR3: CASSFVSGRIGELFF; DNA: TGTGCCAGCAGCTTTGTTAGCGGGAGGATCGGGGAGCTGTTTTTT
D: .; size: .; J: TRBJ2-5; V: TRBV27; CDR3: CASSLGGTQYF; DNA: TGTGCCAGCAGTTTGGGCGGTACCCAGTACTTC
D: TRBD1; size: .; J: TRBJ1-2; V: TRBV27; CDR3: CASSLSGTGNGYTF; DNA: TGTGCCAGCAGTTTGTCCGGGACAGGGAATGGCTACACCTTC
D: .; size: .; J: TRBJ1-1; V: TRBV9; CDR3: CASSVGRGEAFF; DNA: TGTGCCAGCAGCGTAGGGCGGGGTGAAGCTTTCTTT
D: TRBD1; size: .; J: TRBJ1-1; V: TRBV7-9; CDR3: CASSGRDRVSGNTEAFF; DNA: TGTGCCAGCAGCGGCCGGGACAGGGTGAGTGGAAACACTGAAGCTTTCTTT
D: TRBD2; size: .; J: TRBJ2-3; V: TRBV9; CDR3: CASSVASREESSDTQYF; DNA: TGTGCCAGCAGCGTAGCCTCACGGGAGGAGAGCTCAGATACGCAGTATTTT
D: .; size: .; J: TRBJ1-5; V: TRBV13; CDR3: CASSGGGSNQPQHF; DNA: TGTGCCAGCAGCGGGGGGGGCAGCAATCAGCCCCAGCATTTT
D: TRBD2; size: .; J: TRBJ2-3; V: TRBV5-6; CDR3: CASSRGRDYNADTQYF; DNA: TGTGCCAGCAGCCGAGGCCGGGACTATAACGCTGATACGCAGTATTTT
D: .; size: .; J: TRBJ1-1; V: TRBV10-2; CDR3: CASSELEGVNTEAFF; DNA: TGCGCCAGCAGTGAGTTGGAGGGGGTGAACACTGAAGCTTTCTTT
D: .; size: .; J: TRBJ2-6; V: TRBV9; CDR3: CASSAFPKRADAPGANVLTF; DNA: TGTGCCAGCAGCGCATTCCCCAAGAGGGCCGATGCTCCCGGGGCCAACGTCCTGACTTTC
D: TRBD1; size: .; J: TRBJ1-4; V: TRBV27; CDR3: CASSPGQYNEKLFF; DNA: TGTGCCAGCAGCCCGGGACAGTATAATGAAAAACTGTTTTTT
D: TRBD2; size: .; J: TRBJ2-1; V: TRBV4-3; CDR3: CASSLSSGSGNEQFF; DNA: TGCGCCAGCAGCCTTTCTAGCGGGAGCGGCAATGAGCAGTTCTTC
D: .; size: .; J: TRBJ2-4; V: TRBV7-8; CDR3: CASSAVQGAAKNIQYF; DNA: TGTGCCAGCAGCGCCGTACAGGGTGCGGCCAAAAACATTCAGTACTTC